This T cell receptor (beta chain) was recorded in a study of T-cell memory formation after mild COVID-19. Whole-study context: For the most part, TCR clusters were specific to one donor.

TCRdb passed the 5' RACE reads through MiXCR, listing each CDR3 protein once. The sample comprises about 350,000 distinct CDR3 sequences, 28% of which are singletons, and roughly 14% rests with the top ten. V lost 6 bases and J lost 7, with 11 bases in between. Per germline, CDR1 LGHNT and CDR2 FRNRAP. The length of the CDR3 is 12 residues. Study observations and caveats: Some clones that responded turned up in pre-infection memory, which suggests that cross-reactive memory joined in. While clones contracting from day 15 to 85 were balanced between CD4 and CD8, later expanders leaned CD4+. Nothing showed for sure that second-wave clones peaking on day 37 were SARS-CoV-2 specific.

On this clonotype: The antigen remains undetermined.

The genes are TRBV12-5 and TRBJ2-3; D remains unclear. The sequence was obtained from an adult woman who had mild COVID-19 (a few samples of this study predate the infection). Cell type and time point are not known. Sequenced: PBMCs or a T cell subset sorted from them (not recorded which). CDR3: CASGSAKNTQYF. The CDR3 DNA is TGTGCTAGTGGATCCGCAAAAAATACGCAGTATTTT.